This T cell receptor beta chain comes out of a study of T-cell reconstitution after alpha-beta-depleted transplantation in children. Study-wide points: After transplant, high TCRbeta diversity at day 60 in some patients arose from surviving recipient T cells and thymic progenitors. Several hundred rapidly expanded clones from non-depleted graft cells reportedly supplied alpha-beta T cells about two months post-transplant.

The CDR3 runs 16 residues. Germline lookup yields CDR1 SQVTM and CDR2 ANQGSEA. Unmatched junction bases numbered 14, after V lost 3 bases and J lost 8 bases. Preparation of the TCRbeta library used unique molecular identifiers. From the PCR reads, TCRdb called clonotypes with MiXCR, one entry per CDR3 protein. The data contain roughly 500,000 distinct CDR3 sequences, about 10% of them seen just once; the ten biggest clones take up 2% to 2.5%. This clonotype was recorded many times. Its specificity is not known. This material consisted of PBMCs, taken before TCRalphabeta/CD19-depleted stem cell transplant. The receptor comes from a child aged 2 to 10 with inherited bone marrow failure, due to receive a stem cell transplant. The chain uses TRBV29-1 and TRBJ2-3; 10 bases are a match to TRBD2. The CDR3 spells CSVEEALAGWLGTQYF. The DNA of the CDR3 is TGCAGCGTTGAGGAAGCACTAGCGGGATGGTTGGGTACGCAGTATTTT.